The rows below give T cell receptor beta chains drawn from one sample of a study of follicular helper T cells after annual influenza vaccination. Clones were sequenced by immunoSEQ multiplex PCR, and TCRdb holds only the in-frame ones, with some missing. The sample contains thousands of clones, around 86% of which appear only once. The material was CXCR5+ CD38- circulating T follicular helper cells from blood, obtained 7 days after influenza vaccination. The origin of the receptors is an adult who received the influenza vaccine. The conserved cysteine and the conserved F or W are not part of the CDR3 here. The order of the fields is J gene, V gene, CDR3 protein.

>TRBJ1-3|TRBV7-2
ASSPGWPGNTIY
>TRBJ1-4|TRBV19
ASSIRGDREKLF
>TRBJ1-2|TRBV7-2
ASSLSPGQGYT
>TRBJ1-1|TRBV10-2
ASSVTGGTEAF
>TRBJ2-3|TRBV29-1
SVENGEGTDTQY
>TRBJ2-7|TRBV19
ASSLDRASYEQY
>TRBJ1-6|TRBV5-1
ASSRQDRGSYNSPLH
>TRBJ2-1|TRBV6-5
ASSRTSGRNEQF
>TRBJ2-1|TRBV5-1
ASSAGQGTGDEQF
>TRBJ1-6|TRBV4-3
ASSQDNPQGARNSPLH
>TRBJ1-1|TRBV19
ASRRTGRNTEAF
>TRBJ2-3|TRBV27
ASSLSGIRLTDTQY
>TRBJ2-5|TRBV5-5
ASSLVPSAEETQY
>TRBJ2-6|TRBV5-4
ASSLGQKRAGANVLT
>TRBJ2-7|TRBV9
ASSVTGQGAYEQY
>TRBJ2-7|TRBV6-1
ASRQNYEQY
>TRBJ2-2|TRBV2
ASGTGSNTGELF
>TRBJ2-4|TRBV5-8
ASSSHAGLPLKNIQY
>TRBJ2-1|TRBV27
ASKKGGLNINEQF
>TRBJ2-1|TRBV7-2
ASSLALYNEQF
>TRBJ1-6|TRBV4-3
ASSQGWDAGNNSPLH
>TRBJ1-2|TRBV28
ASSFRQYGYT
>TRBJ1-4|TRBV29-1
SVGRSRDEKLF
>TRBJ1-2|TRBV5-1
ASSLTQGSGGYT
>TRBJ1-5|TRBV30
AWSAYRGNQPQH
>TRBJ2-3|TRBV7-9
ASSLAGAGTDTQY
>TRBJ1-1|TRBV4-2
ASSQSEQGNPEAF
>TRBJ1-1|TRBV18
ASSPPTGGGRTEAF
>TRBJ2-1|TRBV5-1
ASSPLAGDYNEQF
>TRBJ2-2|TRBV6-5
ASSYSGEGKAGELF
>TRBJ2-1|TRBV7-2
ASSVAGTGYNEQF
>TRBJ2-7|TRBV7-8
ASSLSGGSLGNEQY
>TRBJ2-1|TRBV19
ASSKGTSSYNEQF
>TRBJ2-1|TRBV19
ASSVGTSGRNEQF
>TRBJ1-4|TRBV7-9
ASSGGDATNEKLF
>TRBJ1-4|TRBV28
ASSSLRAGEEKLF
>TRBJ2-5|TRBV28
ASSPSGAGGTQY
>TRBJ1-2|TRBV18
ASSPRDRGYGYT
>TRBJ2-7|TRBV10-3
AISAGSYVHEQY
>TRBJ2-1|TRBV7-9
ASSYRGQGAGEQF
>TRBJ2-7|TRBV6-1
ASSEGTGRAEQY
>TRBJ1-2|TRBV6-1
ASPAGTSSNYGYT
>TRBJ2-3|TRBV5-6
ASSLWQDTQY
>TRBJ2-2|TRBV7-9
ASSRQTGITGELF
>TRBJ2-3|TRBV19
ASRTGTSGGKDTQY
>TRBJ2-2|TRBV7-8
ASSLLVQGAGTGELF
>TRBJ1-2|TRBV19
ASSSSGTFNGYT
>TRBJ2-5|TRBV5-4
ASSLSAGWRETQY
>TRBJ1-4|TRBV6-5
ASRRAGNEKLF
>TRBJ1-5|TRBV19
ASSNTRQGPNQPQH